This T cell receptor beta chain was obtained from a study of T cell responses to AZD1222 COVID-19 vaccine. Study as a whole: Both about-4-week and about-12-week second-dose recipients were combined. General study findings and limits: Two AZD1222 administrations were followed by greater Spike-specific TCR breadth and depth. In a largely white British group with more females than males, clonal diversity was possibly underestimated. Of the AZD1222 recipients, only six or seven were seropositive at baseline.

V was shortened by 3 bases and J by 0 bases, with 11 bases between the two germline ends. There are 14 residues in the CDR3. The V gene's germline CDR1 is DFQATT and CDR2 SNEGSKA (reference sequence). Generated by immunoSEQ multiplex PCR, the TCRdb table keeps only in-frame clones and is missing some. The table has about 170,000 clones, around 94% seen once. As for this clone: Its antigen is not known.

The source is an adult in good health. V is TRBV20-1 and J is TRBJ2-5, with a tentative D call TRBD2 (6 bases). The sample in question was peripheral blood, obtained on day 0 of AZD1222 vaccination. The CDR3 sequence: CSASSGLYQETQYF. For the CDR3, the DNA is TGCAGTGCTAGTAGCGGTCTATACCAAGAGACCCAGTACTTC.